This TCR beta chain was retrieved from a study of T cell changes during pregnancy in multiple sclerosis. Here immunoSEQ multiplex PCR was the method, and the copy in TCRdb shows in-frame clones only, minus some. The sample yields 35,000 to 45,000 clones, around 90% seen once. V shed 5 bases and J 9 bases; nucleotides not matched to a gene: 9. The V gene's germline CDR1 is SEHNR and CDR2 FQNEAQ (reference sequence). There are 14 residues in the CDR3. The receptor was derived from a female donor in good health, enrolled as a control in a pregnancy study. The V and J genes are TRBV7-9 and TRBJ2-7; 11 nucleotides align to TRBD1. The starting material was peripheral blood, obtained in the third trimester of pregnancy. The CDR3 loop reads CASSPRTGGSGQYF. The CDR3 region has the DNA TGTGCCAGCAGCCCAAGGACAGGGGGCTCGGGGCAGTACTTC.